What follows describes a single TCR beta chain. Its antigen is not known. These data originate in a study of CXCR3-negative and CXCR3-positive naive CD8 T cells. Study-level background: With about 1.5 +/- 0.3 million reads per library, the TRB reads numbered some 130 million in total.

The CDR3 totals 12 residues. Germline CDR1 reads SQVTM; CDR2 reads ANQGSEA. Study outcomes and limitations: Comparison of naive CXCR3-negative and CXCR3-positive cells revealed similar TRBV-TRBJ usage, while memory cells differed. Naive CXCR3-positive cells had TRB CDR3s more hydrophobic than those of CXCR3-negative naive cells.

The authors made the TRB cDNA libraries by 5' RACE using UMI labels. TCRdb re-called the 5' RACE reads and catalogs CDR3 proteins one per entry, DNA excluded. Reported are roughly 93,000 distinct CDR3 sequences; the ten largest clones contain approximately 1%. V is TRBV29-1 and J is TRBJ1-1; the TCRdb D gene call, TRBD1, has no DNA to confirm it. The receptor was isolated from a human donor in good health. Some clones in this sample may be carry-over from other donors' samples. The sample consisted of naive CXCR3+ CD8+ T cells from blood. The sample's subset: CD45RO-CCR7+CD27+CD95- naive CD8+ T cells expressing CXCR3 (TNR3+). The CDR3 is CSVNRDAPGAFF.